This is a list of T cell receptor beta chains from one sample in a study of read filtering for tumor transcriptome and immune sequencing. MiXCR, applied by TCRdb to the reads, yields one record per CDR3 protein. The sample holds 100,000 to 150,000 distinct CDR3 sequences, approximately 12% seen once. Sequenced sample: a population of CD138-negative cells sorted from bone marrow. The receptors shown here come from a donor aged 40 or older with multiple myeloma. Each CDR3 is given with its conserved first and last residue. A D gene is named only where the DNA matches it firmly. Rows may omit the clone size; those that give it use once, few, many or a size class.

j_call: TRBJ2-1; v_call: TRBV12-3/TRBV12-4; clone_size: many; d_call: TRBD2; cdr3_length: 15; cdr3_nt: TGTGCCAGCAGACCTATTAGCGGGAGCCGCTTCGAGCAGTTCTTC; cdr3_aa: CASRPISGSRFEQFF
j_call: TRBJ2-1; v_call: TRBV9; clone_size: many; d_call: TRBD2; cdr3_length: 15; cdr3_nt: TGTGCCAGCAGCGCCCTTAGCGGGGCCTACAATGAGCAGTTCTTC; cdr3_aa: CASSALSGAYNEQFF
j_call: TRBJ2-7; v_call: TRBV15; clone_size: many; d_call: TRBD1; cdr3_length: 17; cdr3_nt: TGTGCCACCAGCAGACCTCCGACAGGGGTGTCCGCCTACGAGCAGTACTTC; cdr3_aa: CATSRPPTGVSAYEQYF
j_call: TRBJ2-1; v_call: TRBV7-9; clone_size: many; d_call: NA; cdr3_length: 15; cdr3_nt: TGTGCCAGCAGTAGTAGCGTGAGCTCCTACAATGAGCAGTTCTTC; cdr3_aa: CASSSSVSSYNEQFF
j_call: TRBJ2-5; v_call: TRBV28; clone_size: NA; d_call: NA; cdr3_length: 15; cdr3_nt: TGTGCCAGCAGTTTAGCAGGGGATACACAAGAGACCCAGTACTTC; cdr3_aa: CASSLAGDTQETQYF
j_call: TRBJ2-2; v_call: TRBV19; clone_size: many; d_call: TRBD1; cdr3_length: 14; cdr3_nt: TGTGCCAGTAGTCACAGACAGGGGCCCGGGGAGCTGTTTTTT; cdr3_aa: CASSHRQGPGELFF
j_call: TRBJ2-1; v_call: TRBV5-1; clone_size: many; d_call: TRBD2; cdr3_length: 15; cdr3_nt: TGCGCCAGCAGCTTTACTAGCGGGGGGGTCAATGAGCAGTTCTTC; cdr3_aa: CASSFTSGGVNEQFF
j_call: TRBJ1-1; v_call: TRBV6-5; clone_size: many; d_call: NA; cdr3_length: 13; cdr3_nt: TGTGCCAGCAGTTTACAGGAGGCGGCTGAAGCTTTCTTT; cdr3_aa: CASSLQEAAEAFF
j_call: TRBJ1-1; v_call: TRBV11-1; clone_size: many; d_call: NA; cdr3_length: 14; cdr3_nt: TGTGCCAGCAGCGGGTCGACTTCGAACACTGAAGCTTTCTTT; cdr3_aa: CASSGSTSNTEAFF
j_call: TRBJ2-3; v_call: TRBV20-1; clone_size: NA; d_call: NA; cdr3_length: 12; cdr3_nt: TGCAGTGCTACAGGGGTCGGAGATACGCAGTATTTT; cdr3_aa: CSATGVGDTQYF
j_call: TRBJ1-4; v_call: TRBV29-1; clone_size: many; d_call: TRBD1; cdr3_length: 12; cdr3_nt: TGCAGCGGCCGGACAGGTGGGGAAAAACTGTTTTTT; cdr3_aa: CSGRTGGEKLFF
j_call: TRBJ2-3; v_call: TRBV6-6; clone_size: few; d_call: NA; cdr3_length: 14; cdr3_nt: TGTGCCAGCAGATCCGGGACAACGATAGATACGCAGTATTTT; cdr3_aa: CASRSGTTIDTQYF
j_call: TRBJ2-6; v_call: TRBV18; clone_size: many; d_call: NA; cdr3_length: 16; cdr3_nt: TGTGCCACCCGGGACTCGACTCTCTCTGGGGCCAACGTCCTGACTTTC; cdr3_aa: CATRDSTLSGANVLTF
j_call: TRBJ1-1; v_call: TRBV19; clone_size: many; d_call: NA; cdr3_length: 13; cdr3_nt: TGTGCCAGTAGTACTACAGGGACCACTGAAGCTTTCTTT; cdr3_aa: CASSTTGTTEAFF
j_call: TRBJ2-1; v_call: TRBV20-1; clone_size: few; d_call: NA; cdr3_length: 14; cdr3_nt: TGCAGTGCTAGGGGGGAGCACTCCTACAATGAGCAGTTCTTC; cdr3_aa: CSARGEHSYNEQFF
j_call: TRBJ2-1; v_call: TRBV6-6; clone_size: NA; d_call: TRBD1; cdr3_length: 15; cdr3_nt: TGTGCCAGCAGTTCCCGGGACAGGGGTGGCAATGAGCAGTTCTTC; cdr3_aa: CASSSRDRGGNEQFF
j_call: TRBJ2-3; v_call: TRBV18; clone_size: NA; d_call: NA; cdr3_length: 14; cdr3_nt: TGTGCCAGCTCACCTCCGGGTGCCGGGGATACGCAGTATTTT; cdr3_aa: CASSPPGAGDTQYF
j_call: TRBJ2-7; v_call: TRBV5-6; clone_size: few; d_call: NA; cdr3_length: 13; cdr3_nt: TGTGCCAGCAGCTTTGGCGGTACCTACGAGCAGTACTTC; cdr3_aa: CASSFGGTYEQYF
j_call: TRBJ1-5; v_call: TRBV20-1; clone_size: NA; d_call: NA; cdr3_length: 13; cdr3_nt: TGCAGTGCCCATGACGGTGTTAGCCAGCCCCAGCATTTT; cdr3_aa: CSAHDGVSQPQHF
j_call: TRBJ2-1; v_call: TRBV19; clone_size: many; d_call: NA; cdr3_length: 15; cdr3_nt: TGTGCCAGTAGTACCCAGCGGCAGAACTACAATGAGCAGTTCTTC; cdr3_aa: CASSTQRQNYNEQFF
j_call: TRBJ1-5; v_call: TRBV2; clone_size: NA; d_call: NA; cdr3_length: 12; cdr3_nt: TGTGCCAGGCAGGATAGCAATGAGCCCCAGCATTTT; cdr3_aa: CARQDSNEPQHF
j_call: TRBJ2-5; v_call: TRBV5-6; clone_size: many; d_call: TRBD2; cdr3_length: 15; cdr3_nt: TGTGCCAGCAGCGGACTAGCGGGAGGGCAAGAGACCCAGTACTTC; cdr3_aa: CASSGLAGGQETQYF
j_call: TRBJ1-2; v_call: TRBV2; clone_size: many; d_call: NA; cdr3_length: 15; cdr3_nt: TGTGCCAGCAGTGCGGGACAAGGAGCTAACTATGGCTACACCTTC; cdr3_aa: CASSAGQGANYGYTF
j_call: TRBJ1-5; v_call: TRBV28; clone_size: few; d_call: NA; cdr3_length: 18; cdr3_nt: TGTGCCAGCAGTTTACTTTTGGGTTCGGCGAGGGCCCATCAGCCCCAGCATTTT; cdr3_aa: CASSLLLGSARAHQPQHF
j_call: TRBJ1-2; v_call: TRBV29-1; clone_size: many; d_call: NA; cdr3_length: 13; cdr3_nt: TGCAGCGTCAGACCAGGGGATGACTATGGCTACACCTTC; cdr3_aa: CSVRPGDDYGYTF
j_call: TRBJ2-7; v_call: TRBV5-1; clone_size: many; d_call: NA; cdr3_length: 14; cdr3_nt: TGCGCCAGCAGCTTGGGTGGGGTCTCCTACGAGCAGTACTTC; cdr3_aa: CASSLGGVSYEQYF
j_call: TRBJ2-6; v_call: TRBV3-1; clone_size: many; d_call: NA; cdr3_length: 15; cdr3_nt: TGTGCCAGCAGCCAAGATATCTCTGGGGCCAACGTCCTGACTTTC; cdr3_aa: CASSQDISGANVLTF
j_call: TRBJ2-1; v_call: TRBV30; clone_size: many; d_call: NA; cdr3_length: 13; cdr3_nt: TGTGCCTGGAGTGCTCTTCGAGACAATGAGCAGTTCTTC; cdr3_aa: CAWSALRDNEQFF
j_call: TRBJ2-1; v_call: TRBV18; clone_size: few; d_call: NA; cdr3_length: 13; cdr3_nt: TGTGCCAGCTCATACTATCTAGAGAATGAGCAGTTCTTC; cdr3_aa: CASSYYLENEQFF
j_call: TRBJ2-7; v_call: TRBV3-1; clone_size: many; d_call: TRBD2; cdr3_length: 15; cdr3_nt: TGTGCCAGCAGCCAAGGCGCGGGAGAAGGCTACGAGCAGTACTTC; cdr3_aa: CASSQGAGEGYEQYF
j_call: TRBJ2-1; v_call: TRBV7-2; clone_size: many; d_call: NA; cdr3_length: 15; cdr3_nt: TGTGCCAGCAGCTCGCTATCCGGGACCTACAATGAGCAGTTCTTC; cdr3_aa: CASSSLSGTYNEQFF
j_call: TRBJ2-1; v_call: TRBV29-1; clone_size: many; d_call: NA; cdr3_length: 13; cdr3_nt: TGCAGCGCTTGGTCGTCGGGGTACAATGAGCAGTTCTTC; cdr3_aa: CSAWSSGYNEQFF
j_call: TRBJ1-4; v_call: TRBV7-9; clone_size: many; d_call: NA; cdr3_length: 11; cdr3_nt: TGTGCCAGCAGCGCAGCCGAAAAACTGTTTTTT; cdr3_aa: CASSAAEKLFF
j_call: TRBJ1-4; v_call: TRBV18; clone_size: NA; d_call: TRBD1; cdr3_length: 14; cdr3_nt: TGTGCCAGCTCACCGGACAGGAGTAATGAAAAACTGTTTTTT; cdr3_aa: CASSPDRSNEKLFF
j_call: TRBJ2-5; v_call: TRBV6-1; clone_size: NA; d_call: NA; cdr3_length: 10; cdr3_nt: TGTGCCAGCGCTCGAGAGACCCAGTACTTC; cdr3_aa: CASARETQYF
j_call: TRBJ1-4; v_call: TRBV6-5; clone_size: many; d_call: NA; cdr3_length: 9; cdr3_nt: TGTGCAGATCCAGGGATACTGTTTTTT; cdr3_aa: CADPGILFF
j_call: TRBJ2-3; v_call: TRBV7-9; clone_size: many; d_call: NA; cdr3_length: 13; cdr3_nt: TGTGCCAGCAGCCAGGACACAGCAGATACGCAGTATTTT; cdr3_aa: CASSQDTADTQYF
j_call: TRBJ1-4; v_call: TRBV5-4; clone_size: few; d_call: TRBD1; cdr3_length: 16; cdr3_nt: TGTGCCAGCAGCTCGCGGCCGGGACAGGGTAATGAAAAACTGTTTTTT; cdr3_aa: CASSSRPGQGNEKLFF
j_call: TRBJ2-3; v_call: TRBV7-9; clone_size: many; d_call: NA; cdr3_length: 13; cdr3_nt: TGTGCCAGCGGGGTCGGGGGACGGGATACGCAGTATTTT; cdr3_aa: CASGVGGRDTQYF
j_call: TRBJ1-4; v_call: TRBV5-1; clone_size: many; d_call: NA; cdr3_length: 15; cdr3_nt: TGCGCCAGCACCTGGACGGGACGGATTAATGAAAAACTGTTTTTT; cdr3_aa: CASTWTGRINEKLFF
j_call: TRBJ2-3; v_call: TRBV7-9; clone_size: many; d_call: NA; cdr3_length: 14; cdr3_nt: TGTGCCAGCAGCTTAGAACACCCCACAGATACGCAGTATTTT; cdr3_aa: CASSLEHPTDTQYF
j_call: TRBJ1-2; v_call: TRBV20-1; clone_size: NA; d_call: NA; cdr3_length: 14; cdr3_nt: TGCAGTGCTAGAGATCCGGGGTTTCTTTATGGCTACACCTTC; cdr3_aa: CSARDPGFLYGYTF
j_call: TRBJ2-3; v_call: TRBV30; clone_size: NA; d_call: NA; cdr3_length: 14; cdr3_nt: TGTGCCTGGAGTGTAGGCAGGGGCGGAGATACGCAGTATTTT; cdr3_aa: CAWSVGRGGDTQYF
j_call: TRBJ2-1; v_call: TRBV7-2; clone_size: many; d_call: NA; cdr3_length: 15; cdr3_nt: TGTGCCAGCAGCTTAGTTCGGGGCTCCTACAATGAGCAGTTCTTC; cdr3_aa: CASSLVRGSYNEQFF
j_call: TRBJ2-2; v_call: TRBV4-1; clone_size: many; d_call: TRBD1; cdr3_length: 18; cdr3_nt: TGCGCCAGCAGCCAACCGGGACAGGGGGGCCTACTGACCGGGGAGCTGTTTTTT; cdr3_aa: CASSQPGQGGLLTGELFF
j_call: TRBJ2-2; v_call: TRBV6-6; clone_size: NA; d_call: NA; cdr3_length: 14; cdr3_nt: TGTGCCAGCAGTTACCCGGGACGGCGCGGGGAGCTGTTTTTT; cdr3_aa: CASSYPGRRGELFF
j_call: TRBJ2-3; v_call: TRBV4-2; clone_size: many; d_call: TRBD2; cdr3_length: 17; cdr3_nt: TGTGCCAGCAGCCAAGGGCCCACGGGGGGGGCCGGGGATACGCAGTATTTT; cdr3_aa: CASSQGPTGGAGDTQYF
j_call: TRBJ2-3; v_call: TRBV6-1; clone_size: NA; d_call: NA; cdr3_length: 13; cdr3_nt: TGTGCCAGCAGTGTTGAGTGGTCAGGTACGCAGTATTTT; cdr3_aa: CASSVEWSGTQYF
j_call: TRBJ2-3; v_call: TRBV7-9; clone_size: many; d_call: NA; cdr3_length: 14; cdr3_nt: TGTGCCAGCAGAGCCGACAGGAGCACAGATACGCAGTATTTT; cdr3_aa: CASRADRSTDTQYF
j_call: TRBJ2-7; v_call: TRBV24-1; clone_size: many; d_call: TRBD1; cdr3_length: 15; cdr3_nt: TGTGCCACCAGTGAAGAGGGACAGGGACCCTACGAGCAGTACTTC; cdr3_aa: CATSEEGQGPYEQYF
j_call: TRBJ2-3; v_call: TRBV5-4; clone_size: many; d_call: TRBD2; cdr3_length: 18; cdr3_nt: TGTGCCAGCAGCTCCGGGACTAGCGGGGGGGATCCCACAGATACGCAGTATTTT; cdr3_aa: CASSSGTSGGDPTDTQYF
j_call: TRBJ1-1; v_call: TRBV20-1; clone_size: many; d_call: NA; cdr3_length: 15; cdr3_nt: TGCAGTGCTAAACCAGCTTCCCTGCGAAACACTGAAGCTTTCTTT; cdr3_aa: CSAKPASLRNTEAFF
j_call: TRBJ2-6; v_call: TRBV3-1; clone_size: once; d_call: TRBD1; cdr3_length: 12; cdr3_nt: TGTGCCAGTGGGACAGGGGCTAACGTCCTGACTTTC; cdr3_aa: CASGTGANVLTF
j_call: TRBJ1-5; v_call: TRBV2; clone_size: many; d_call: NA; cdr3_length: 14; cdr3_nt: TGTGCCAGCAGTGCGGGCGGGAACAATCAGCCCCAGCATTTT; cdr3_aa: CASSAGGNNQPQHF
j_call: TRBJ2-3; v_call: TRBV7-2; clone_size: many; d_call: NA; cdr3_length: 15; cdr3_nt: TGTGCCAGCAGCTTCAGGGCAGCTAGCACAGATACGCAGTATTTT; cdr3_aa: CASSFRAASTDTQYF
j_call: TRBJ2-5; v_call: TRBV7-9; clone_size: NA; d_call: NA; cdr3_length: 14; cdr3_nt: TGTGCCAGCAGCCCCGACGGAAGGGTGGAGACCCAGTACTTC; cdr3_aa: CASSPDGRVETQYF
j_call: TRBJ2-2; v_call: TRBV9; clone_size: NA; d_call: TRBD1; cdr3_length: 16; cdr3_nt: TGTGCCAGCAGCTTCCAGGGACAGGGGAGCGCCGGGGAGCTGTCTTTT; cdr3_aa: CASSFQGQGSAGELSF
j_call: TRBJ1-4; v_call: TRBV7-6; clone_size: many; d_call: NA; cdr3_length: 14; cdr3_nt: TGTGCCAGCAGCAACACAGGGAGTAATGAAAAACTGTTTTTT; cdr3_aa: CASSNTGSNEKLFF